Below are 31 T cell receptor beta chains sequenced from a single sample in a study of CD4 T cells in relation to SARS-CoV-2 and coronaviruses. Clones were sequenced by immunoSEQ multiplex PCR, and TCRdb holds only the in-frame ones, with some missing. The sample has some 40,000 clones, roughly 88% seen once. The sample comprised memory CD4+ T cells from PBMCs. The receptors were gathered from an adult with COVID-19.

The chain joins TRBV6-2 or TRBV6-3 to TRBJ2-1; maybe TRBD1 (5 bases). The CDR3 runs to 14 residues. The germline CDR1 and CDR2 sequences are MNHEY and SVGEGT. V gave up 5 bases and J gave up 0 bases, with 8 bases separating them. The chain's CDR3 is CASSRQSSYNEQFF. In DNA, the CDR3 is TGTGCCAGCAGTCGACAGAGCTCCTACAATGAGCAGTTCTTC.

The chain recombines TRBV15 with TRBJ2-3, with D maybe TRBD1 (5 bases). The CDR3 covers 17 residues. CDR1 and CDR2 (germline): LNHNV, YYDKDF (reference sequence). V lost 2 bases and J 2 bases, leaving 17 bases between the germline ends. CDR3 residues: CATSRPGRVGATDTQYF. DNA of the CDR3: TGTGCCACCAGCAGACCCGGCAGGGTTGGGGCCACAGATACGCAGTATTTT.

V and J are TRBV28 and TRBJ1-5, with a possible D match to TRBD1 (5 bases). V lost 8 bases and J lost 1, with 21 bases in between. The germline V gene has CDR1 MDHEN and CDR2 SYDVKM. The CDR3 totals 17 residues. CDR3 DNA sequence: TGTGCCAGCGCCCCGGGGCGCGGGTGGGGAAGCAATCAGCCCCAGCATTTT. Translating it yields CASAPGRGWGSNQPQHF.

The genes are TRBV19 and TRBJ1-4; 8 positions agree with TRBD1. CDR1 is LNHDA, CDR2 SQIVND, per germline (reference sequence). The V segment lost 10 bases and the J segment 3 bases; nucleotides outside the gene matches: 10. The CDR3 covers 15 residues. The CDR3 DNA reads TGTGCCACTAAGGCCACAGGGGGAGCTAATGAAAAACTGTTTTTT. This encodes CATKATGGANEKLFF.

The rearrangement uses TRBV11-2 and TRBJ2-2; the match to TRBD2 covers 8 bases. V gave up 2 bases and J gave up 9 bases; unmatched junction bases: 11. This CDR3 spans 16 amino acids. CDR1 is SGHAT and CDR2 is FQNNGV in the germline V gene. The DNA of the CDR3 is TGTGCCAGCAGCTTATTTTTGGCGGGAGGCATAAGGGAGCTGTTTTTT. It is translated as CASSLFLAGGIRELFF.

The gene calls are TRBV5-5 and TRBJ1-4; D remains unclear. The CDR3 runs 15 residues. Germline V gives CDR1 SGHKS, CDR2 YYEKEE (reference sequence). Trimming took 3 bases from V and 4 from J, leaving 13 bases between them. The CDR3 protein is CASSSMVGYNEKLFF. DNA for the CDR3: TGTGCCAGCAGCTCGATGGTAGGGTATAATGAAAAACTGTTTTTT.

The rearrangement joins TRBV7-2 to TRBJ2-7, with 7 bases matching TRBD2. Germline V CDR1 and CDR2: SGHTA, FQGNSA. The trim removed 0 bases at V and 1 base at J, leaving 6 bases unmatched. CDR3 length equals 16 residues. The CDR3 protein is CASSLARASGSYEQYF. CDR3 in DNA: TGTGCCAGCAGCTTAGCGAGGGCTAGCGGATCCTACGAGCAGTACTTC.

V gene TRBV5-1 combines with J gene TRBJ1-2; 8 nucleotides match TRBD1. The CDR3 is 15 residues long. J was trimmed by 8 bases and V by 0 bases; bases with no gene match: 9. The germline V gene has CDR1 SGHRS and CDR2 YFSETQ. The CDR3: CASSLGQGLIRGYTF. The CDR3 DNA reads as TGCGCCAGCAGCTTGGGACAGGGGCTGATACGCGGCTACACCTTC.

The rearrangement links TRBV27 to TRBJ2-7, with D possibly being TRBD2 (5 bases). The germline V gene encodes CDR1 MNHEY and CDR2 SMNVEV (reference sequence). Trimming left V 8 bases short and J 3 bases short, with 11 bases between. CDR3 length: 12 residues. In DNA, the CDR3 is TGTGCCAGCGGAAAACTAGGCTACGAGCAGTACTTC. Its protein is CASGKLGYEQYF.

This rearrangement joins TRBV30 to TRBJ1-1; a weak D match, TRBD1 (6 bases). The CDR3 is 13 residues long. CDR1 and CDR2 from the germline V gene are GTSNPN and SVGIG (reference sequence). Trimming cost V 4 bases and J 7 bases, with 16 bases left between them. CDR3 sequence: CAWTKIGGDEAFF. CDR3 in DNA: TGTGCCTGGACCAAAATTGGGGGCGATGAAGCTTTCTTT.

In nucleotides, the CDR3 is TGTGCCAGCAGCTTTGGGACAGTACGCCTATTATCCTATGGCTACACCTTC. The encoded protein is CASSFGTVRLLSYGYTF. The chain joins TRBV5-4 to TRBJ1-2; TRBD1 matches 7 bases. V lost 2 bases and J lost 4; bases outside the gene matches: 14. Germline V CDR1 and CDR2: SGHNT, YYREEE (reference sequence). The length of the CDR3 is 17 residues.

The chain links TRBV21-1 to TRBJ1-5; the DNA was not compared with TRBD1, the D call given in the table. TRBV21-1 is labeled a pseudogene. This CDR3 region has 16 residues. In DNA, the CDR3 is TGTGCCAGCAGCATTACTCCGGGACAGGGGTCTCAGCCCCAGCATTTT. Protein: CASSITPGQGSQPQHF.

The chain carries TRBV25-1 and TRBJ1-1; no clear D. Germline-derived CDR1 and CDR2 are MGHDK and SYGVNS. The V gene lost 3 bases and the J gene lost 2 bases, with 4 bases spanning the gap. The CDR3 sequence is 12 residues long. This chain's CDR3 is CASSDPNTEAFF. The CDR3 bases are TGTGCCAGCAGTGATCCAAACACTGAAGCTTTCTTT.

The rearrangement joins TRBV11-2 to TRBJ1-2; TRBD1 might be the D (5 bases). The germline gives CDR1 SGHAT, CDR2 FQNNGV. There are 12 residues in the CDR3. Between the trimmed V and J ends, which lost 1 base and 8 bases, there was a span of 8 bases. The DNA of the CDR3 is TGTGCCAGCAGCTTAGTCAGGGTAGGCTACACCTTC. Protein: CASSLVRVGYTF.

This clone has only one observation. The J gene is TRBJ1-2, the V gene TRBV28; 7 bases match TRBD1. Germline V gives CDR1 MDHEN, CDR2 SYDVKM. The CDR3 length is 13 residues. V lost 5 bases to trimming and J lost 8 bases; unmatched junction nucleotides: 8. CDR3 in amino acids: CASSDEGTVGYTF. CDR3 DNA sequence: TGTGCCAGCAGTGACGAGGGGACAGTCGGCTACACCTTC.

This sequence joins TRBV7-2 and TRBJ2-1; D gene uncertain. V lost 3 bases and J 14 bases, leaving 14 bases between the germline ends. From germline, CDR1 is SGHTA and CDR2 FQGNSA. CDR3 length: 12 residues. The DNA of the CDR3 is TGTGCCAGCAGCTTTTTAGACCGCGGAAAGTTCTTC. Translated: CASSFLDRGKFF.

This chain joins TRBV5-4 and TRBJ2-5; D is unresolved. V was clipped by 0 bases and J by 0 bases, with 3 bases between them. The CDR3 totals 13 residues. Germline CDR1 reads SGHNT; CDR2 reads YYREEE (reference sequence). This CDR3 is CASSLGNQETQYF. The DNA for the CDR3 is TGTGCCAGCAGCTTGGGGAACCAAGAGACCCAGTACTTC.

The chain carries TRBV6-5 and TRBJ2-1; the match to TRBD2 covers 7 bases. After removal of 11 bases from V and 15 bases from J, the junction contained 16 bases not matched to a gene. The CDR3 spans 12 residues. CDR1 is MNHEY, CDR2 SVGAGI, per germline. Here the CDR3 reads CAASTSDKGPFF. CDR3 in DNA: TGTGCCGCATCAACTAGCGATAAAGGTCCGTTCTTC.

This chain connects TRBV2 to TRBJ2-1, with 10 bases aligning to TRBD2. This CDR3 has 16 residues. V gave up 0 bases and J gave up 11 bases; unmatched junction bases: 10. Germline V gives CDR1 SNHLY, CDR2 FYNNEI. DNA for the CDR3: TGTGCCAGCAGTGAAGCGCGGCTAGCGGGAGTCTCCCAGCAGTTCTTC. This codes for CASSEARLAGVSQQFF.

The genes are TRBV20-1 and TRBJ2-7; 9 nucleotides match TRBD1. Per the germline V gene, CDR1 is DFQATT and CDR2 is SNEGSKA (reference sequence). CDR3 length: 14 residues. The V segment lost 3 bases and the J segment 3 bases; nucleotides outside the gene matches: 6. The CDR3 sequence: CSASKMDRGYEQYF. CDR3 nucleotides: TGCAGTGCTAGTAAAATGGACAGGGGCTACGAGCAGTACTTC.

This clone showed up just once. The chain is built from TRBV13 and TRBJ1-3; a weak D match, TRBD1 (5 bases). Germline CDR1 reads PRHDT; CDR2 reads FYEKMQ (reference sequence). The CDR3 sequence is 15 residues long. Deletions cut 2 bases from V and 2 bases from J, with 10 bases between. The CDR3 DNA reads TGTGCCAGCAGCTTATCTCACAGGCCTGGAAACACCATATATTTT. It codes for CASSLSHRPGNTIYF. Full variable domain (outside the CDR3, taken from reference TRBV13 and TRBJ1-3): AAGVIQSPRHLIKEKRETATLKCYPIPRHDTVYWYQQGPGQDPQFLISFYEKMQSDKGSIPDRFSAQQFSDYHSELNMSSLELGDSALYFCASSLSHRPGNTIYFGEGSWLTVV.

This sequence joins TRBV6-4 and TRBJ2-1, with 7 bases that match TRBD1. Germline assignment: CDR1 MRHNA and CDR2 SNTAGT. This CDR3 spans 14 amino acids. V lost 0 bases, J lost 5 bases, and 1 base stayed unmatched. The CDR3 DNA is TGTGCCAGCAGTGACTCGACAGGGCACAATGAGCAGTTCTTC. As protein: CASSDSTGHNEQFF.

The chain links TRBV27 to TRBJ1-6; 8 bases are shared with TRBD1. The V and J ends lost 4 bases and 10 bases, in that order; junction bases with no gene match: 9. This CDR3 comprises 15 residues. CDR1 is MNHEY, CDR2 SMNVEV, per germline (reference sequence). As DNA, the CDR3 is TGTGCCAGCAGTTGGGGCCCGGACAGGGAATCACCCCTCCACTTT. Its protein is CASSWGPDRESPLHF.

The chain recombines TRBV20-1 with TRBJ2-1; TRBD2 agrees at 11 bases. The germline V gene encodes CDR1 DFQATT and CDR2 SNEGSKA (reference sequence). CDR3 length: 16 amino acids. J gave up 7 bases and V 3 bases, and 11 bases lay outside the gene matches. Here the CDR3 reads CSASWGAASGGNEQFF. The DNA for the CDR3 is TGCAGTGCTAGTTGGGGCGCGGCTAGCGGGGGGAATGAGCAGTTCTTC.

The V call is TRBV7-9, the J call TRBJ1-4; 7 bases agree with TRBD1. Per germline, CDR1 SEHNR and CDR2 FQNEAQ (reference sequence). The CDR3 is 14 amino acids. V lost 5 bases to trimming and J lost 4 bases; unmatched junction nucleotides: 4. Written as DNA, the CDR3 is TGTGCCAGCAGCGGGGGACAGTTTAATGAAAAACTGTTTTTT. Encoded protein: CASSGGQFNEKLFF.

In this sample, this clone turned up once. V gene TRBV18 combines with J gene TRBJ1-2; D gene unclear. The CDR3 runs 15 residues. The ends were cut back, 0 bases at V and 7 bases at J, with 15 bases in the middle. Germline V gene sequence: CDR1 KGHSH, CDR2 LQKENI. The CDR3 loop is CASSPPLGEVSGYTF. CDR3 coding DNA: TGTGCCAGCTCACCACCGTTAGGCGAGGTCAGTGGCTACACCTTC.

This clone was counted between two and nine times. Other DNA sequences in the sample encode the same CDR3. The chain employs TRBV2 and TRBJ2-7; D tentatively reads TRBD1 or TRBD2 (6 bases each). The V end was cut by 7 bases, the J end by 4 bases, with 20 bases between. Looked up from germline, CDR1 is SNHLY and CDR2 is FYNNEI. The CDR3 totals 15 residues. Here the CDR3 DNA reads TGTGCCAGCAAACGAAACGGGGGCGCGGGATACGAGCAGTACTTC. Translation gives CASKRNGGAGYEQYF.

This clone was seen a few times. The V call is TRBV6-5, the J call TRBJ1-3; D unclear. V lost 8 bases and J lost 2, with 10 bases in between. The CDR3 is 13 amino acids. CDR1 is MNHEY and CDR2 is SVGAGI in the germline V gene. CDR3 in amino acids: CASWSGAGNTIYF. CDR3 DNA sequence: TGTGCCAGCTGGTCAGGAGCTGGAAACACCATATATTTT.

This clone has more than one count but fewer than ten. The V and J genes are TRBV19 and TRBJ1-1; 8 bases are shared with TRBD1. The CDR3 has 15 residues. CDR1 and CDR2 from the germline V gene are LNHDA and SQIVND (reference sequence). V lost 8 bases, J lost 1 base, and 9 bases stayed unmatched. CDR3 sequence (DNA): TGTGCCAGTCTCAGACAGGGGTTTGGGAACACTGAAGCTTTCTTT. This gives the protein CASLRQGFGNTEAFF. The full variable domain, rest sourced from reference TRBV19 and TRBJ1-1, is DGGITQSPKYLFRKEGQNVTLSCEQNLNHDAMYWYRQDPGQGLRLIYYSQIVNDFQKGDIAEGYSVSREKKESFPLTVTSAQKNPTAFYLCASLRQGFGNTEAFFGQGTRLTVV.

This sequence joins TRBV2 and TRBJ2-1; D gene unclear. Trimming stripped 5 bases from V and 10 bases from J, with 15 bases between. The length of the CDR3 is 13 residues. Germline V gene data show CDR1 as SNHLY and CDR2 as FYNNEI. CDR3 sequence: CASSPTTPLEQFF. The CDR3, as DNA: TGTGCCAGCAGTCCAACGACCCCACTGGAGCAGTTCTTC.

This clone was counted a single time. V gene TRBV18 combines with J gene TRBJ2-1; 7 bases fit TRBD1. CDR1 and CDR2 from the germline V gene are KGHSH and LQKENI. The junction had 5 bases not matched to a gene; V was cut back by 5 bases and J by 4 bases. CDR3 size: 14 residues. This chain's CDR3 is CASSVRDRYNEQFF. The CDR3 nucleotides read TGTGCCAGCTCAGTCAGGGACAGATACAATGAGCAGTTCTTC.